This T cell receptor (beta chain) was retrieved from a study of identical twins. V dropped 4 bases and J dropped 3 bases, with 11 bases sitting between them. Germline CDR1 reads ENHRY; CDR2 reads SYGVKD. The CDR3 extends over 14 amino acids. MiXCR, applied by TCRdb to the 5' RACE reads, yields one record per CDR3 protein. The sample has about 1.7 million distinct CDR3 sequences; 32% are singletons. The V gene is TRBV10-3, the J gene TRBJ2-3, with D perhaps matching TRBD1 (6 bases). The sequenced sample was cord blood. The TCR originated in a newborn girl in good health. The CDR3 protein is CAISGWTETDTQYF. CDR3 sequence (DNA): TGTGCCATCAGTGGATGGACAGAAACAGATACGCAGTATTTT.